This T cell receptor beta chain is drawn from a study of T-cell memory formation after mild COVID-19. Findings and limits, study-wide: Clones contracting across day 15 to 85 had a balanced CD4/CD8 profile; later expanding clones leaned CD4+. Some SARS-CoV-2-responding clones were already detected in memory before infection. Among contracting clones, CD4+ were mainly CM/EM and CD8+ enriched in EMRA.

This clonotype was counted only a few times. Antigen: not known. This CDR3 comprises 15 residues. The V end was cut by 2 bases, the J end by 0 bases, with 9 bases between. CDR1 and CDR2 (germline): LGHNA, YSLEER. Constant-segment primers served in 5'RACE that generated TCR alpha and TCR beta cDNA libraries bearing sample barcodes and UMIs. TCRdb ran MiXCR on the 5' RACE reads and lists one entry per CDR3 protein. The data show over 70,000 distinct CDR3 sequences, roughly 16% seen once. The clonotype comes from a young man who had mild COVID-19 (a few samples of this study predate the infection). Cell type and time point are not known. Sequences were obtained from PBMCs or a T cell subset sorted from them (not recorded which). This chain connects TRBV4-3 to TRBJ2-3; D is uncertain. This CDR3 is CASSQFRASTDTQYF. The CDR3 nucleotides are TGCGCCAGCAGCCAATTTCGTGCTAGCACAGATACGCAGTATTTT.